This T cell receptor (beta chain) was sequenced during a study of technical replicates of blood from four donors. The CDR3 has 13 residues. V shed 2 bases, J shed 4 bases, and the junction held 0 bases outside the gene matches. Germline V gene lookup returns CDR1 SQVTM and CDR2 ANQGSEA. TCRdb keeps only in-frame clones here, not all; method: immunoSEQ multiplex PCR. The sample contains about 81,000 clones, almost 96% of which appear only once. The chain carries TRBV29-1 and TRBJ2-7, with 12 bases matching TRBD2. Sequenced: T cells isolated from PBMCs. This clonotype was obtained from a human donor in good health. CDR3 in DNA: TGCAGCGTTGAACTAGCGGGAGGGTACGAGCAGTACTTC. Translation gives CSVELAGGYEQYF.